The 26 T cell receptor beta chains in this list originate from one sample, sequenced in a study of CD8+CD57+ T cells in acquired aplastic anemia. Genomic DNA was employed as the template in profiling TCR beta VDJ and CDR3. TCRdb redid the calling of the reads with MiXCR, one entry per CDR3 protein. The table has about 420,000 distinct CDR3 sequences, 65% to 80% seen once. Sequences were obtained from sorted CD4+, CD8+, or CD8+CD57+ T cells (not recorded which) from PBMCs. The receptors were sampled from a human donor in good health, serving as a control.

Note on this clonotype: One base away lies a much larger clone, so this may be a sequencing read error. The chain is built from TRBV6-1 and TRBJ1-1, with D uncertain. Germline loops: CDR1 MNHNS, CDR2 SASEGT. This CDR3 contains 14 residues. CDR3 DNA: TGTGCCAGCAGTGTCCGCTCGCGCGACACTGGAGCTTTCTTT. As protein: CASSVRSRDTGAFF.

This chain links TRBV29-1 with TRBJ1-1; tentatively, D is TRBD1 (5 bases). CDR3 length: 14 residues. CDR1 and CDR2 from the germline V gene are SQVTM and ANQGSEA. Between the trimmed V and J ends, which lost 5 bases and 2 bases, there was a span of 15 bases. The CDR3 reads CSVNRQGPNTEAFF. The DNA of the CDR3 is TGCAGCGTTAATCGGCAGGGCCCTAACACTGAAGCTTTCTTT.

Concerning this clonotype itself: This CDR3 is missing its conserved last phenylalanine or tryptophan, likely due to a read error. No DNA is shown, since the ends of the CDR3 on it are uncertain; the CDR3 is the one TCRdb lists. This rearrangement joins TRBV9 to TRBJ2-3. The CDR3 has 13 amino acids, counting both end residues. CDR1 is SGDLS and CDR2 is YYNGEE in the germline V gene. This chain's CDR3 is CASSWFFVDTHYL.

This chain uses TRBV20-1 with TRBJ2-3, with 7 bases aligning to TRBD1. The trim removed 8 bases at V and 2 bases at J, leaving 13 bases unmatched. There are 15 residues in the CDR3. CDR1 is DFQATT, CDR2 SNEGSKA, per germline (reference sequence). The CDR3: CSYSRDSSATDTQYF. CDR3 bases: TGCAGTTACTCGAGGGACAGCTCAGCCACAGATACGCAGTATTTT.

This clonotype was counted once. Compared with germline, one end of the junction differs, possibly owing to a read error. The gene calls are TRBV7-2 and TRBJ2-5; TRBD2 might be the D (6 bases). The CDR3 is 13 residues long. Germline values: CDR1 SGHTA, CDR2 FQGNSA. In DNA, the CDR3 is TGTGCCAGCAGCTCTAGCGCCAGGAAGGCCGAGGCCTTC. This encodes CASSSSARKAEAF.

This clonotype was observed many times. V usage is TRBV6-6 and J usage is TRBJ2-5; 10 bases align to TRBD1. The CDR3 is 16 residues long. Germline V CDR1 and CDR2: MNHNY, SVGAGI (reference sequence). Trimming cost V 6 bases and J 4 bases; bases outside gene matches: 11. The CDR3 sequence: CASRFTPGQGRETQYF. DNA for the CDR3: TGTGCCAGCAGATTTACACCGGGACAGGGGCGAGAGACCCAGTACTTC.

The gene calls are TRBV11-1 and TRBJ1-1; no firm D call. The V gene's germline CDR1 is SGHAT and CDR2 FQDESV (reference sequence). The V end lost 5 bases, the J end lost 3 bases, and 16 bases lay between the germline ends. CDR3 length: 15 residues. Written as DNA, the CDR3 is TGTGCCAGCAGCGTACACCGCACGAGGGACACTGAAGCTTTCTTT. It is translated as CASSVHRTRDTEAFF.

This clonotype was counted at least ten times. CDR3 loop: CASSLAGTGSPLHF. The CDR3 DNA reads TGCGCCAGCAGCTTGGCAGGAACCGGTTCACCCCTCCACTTT. The gene calls are TRBV5-1 and TRBJ1-6, with D hard to call. CDR3 length equals 14 residues. Germline V lookup: CDR1 SGHRS, CDR2 YFSETQ. Trimming stripped 0 bases from V and 9 bases from J, with 10 bases between.

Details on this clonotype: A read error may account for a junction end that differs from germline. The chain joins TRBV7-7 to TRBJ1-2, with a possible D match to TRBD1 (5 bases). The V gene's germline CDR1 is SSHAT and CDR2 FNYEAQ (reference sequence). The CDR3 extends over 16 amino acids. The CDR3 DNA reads TGTGCTAGCAGCCGAGACGGCACCGGGGCGCAGTTTTTTTACACCTTC. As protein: CASSRDGTGAQFFYTF. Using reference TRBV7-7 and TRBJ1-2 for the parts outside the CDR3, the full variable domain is GAGVSQSPRYKVTKRGQDVTLRCDPISSHATLYWYQQALGQGPEFLTYFNYEAQPDKSGLPSDRFSAERPEGSISTLTIQRTEQRDSAMYRCASSRDGTGAQFFYTFGSGTRLTVV.

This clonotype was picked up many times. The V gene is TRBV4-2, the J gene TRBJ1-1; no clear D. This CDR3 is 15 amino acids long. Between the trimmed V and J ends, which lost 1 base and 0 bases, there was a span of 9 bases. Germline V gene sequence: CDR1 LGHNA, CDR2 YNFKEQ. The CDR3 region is CASSQVEGMNTEAFF. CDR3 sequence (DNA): TGTGCCAGCAGCCAAGTCGAGGGCATGAACACTGAAGCTTTCTTT.

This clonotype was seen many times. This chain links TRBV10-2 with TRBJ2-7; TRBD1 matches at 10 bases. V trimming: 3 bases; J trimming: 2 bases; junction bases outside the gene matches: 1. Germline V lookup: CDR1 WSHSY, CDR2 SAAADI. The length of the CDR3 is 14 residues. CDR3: CASSEGQGAYEQYF. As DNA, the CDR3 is TGCGCCAGCAGTGAAGGACAGGGGGCCTACGAGCAGTACTTC.

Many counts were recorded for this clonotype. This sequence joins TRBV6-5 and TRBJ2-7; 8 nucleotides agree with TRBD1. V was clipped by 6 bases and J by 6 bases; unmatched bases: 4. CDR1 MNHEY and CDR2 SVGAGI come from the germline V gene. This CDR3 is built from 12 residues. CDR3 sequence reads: CASRTGQGEQYF. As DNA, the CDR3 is TGTGCCAGCAGAACCGGACAGGGCGAGCAGTACTTC.

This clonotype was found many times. The CDR3 loop is CASSLDIGRNSPLHF. The CDR3 coding sequence is TGTGCCAGCAGCTTGGATATAGGGAGGAATTCACCCCTCCACTTT. The chain uses TRBV5-8 and TRBJ1-6; D uncertain. CDR1 and CDR2 (germline): SGHTS, YDEGEE. The V end lost 0 bases, the J end lost 7 bases, and 11 bases lay between the germline ends. The CDR3 consists of 15 residues.

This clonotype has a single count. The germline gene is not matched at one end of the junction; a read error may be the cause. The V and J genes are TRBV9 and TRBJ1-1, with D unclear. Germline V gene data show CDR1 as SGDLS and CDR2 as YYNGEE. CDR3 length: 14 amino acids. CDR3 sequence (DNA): TGTGCCAGCAGCTTACACGGGAGTAACACTGCAGCTTTCTTT. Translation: CASSLHGSNTAAFF.

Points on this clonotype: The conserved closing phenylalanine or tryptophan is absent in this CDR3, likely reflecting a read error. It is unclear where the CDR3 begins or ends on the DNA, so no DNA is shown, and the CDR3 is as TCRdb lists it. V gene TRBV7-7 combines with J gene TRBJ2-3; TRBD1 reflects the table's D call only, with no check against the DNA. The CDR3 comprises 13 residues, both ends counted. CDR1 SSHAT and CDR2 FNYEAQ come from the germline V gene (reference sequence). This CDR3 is CASSPPGQGASES.

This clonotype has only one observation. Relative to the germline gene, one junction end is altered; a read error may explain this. The CDR3 DNA sequence: TGTGCCAGCAGCCCCGGAGGGACAAGCTCTGATGGCTATGCCTTC. Residues: CASSPGGTSSDGYAF. This sequence joins TRBV2 and TRBJ1-2; D is perhaps TRBD1 (6 bases). The CDR3 covers 15 residues. Germline CDR1 and CDR2: SNHLY and FYNNEI.

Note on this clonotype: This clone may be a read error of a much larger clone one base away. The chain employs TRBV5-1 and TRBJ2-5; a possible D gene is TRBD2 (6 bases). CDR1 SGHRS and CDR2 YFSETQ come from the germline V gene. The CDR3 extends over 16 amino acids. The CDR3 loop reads CASSRERQGGLKTQYF. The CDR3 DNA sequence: TGTGCCAGCAGCCGGGAGCGGCAGGGAGGATTGAAGACCCAGTACTTC.

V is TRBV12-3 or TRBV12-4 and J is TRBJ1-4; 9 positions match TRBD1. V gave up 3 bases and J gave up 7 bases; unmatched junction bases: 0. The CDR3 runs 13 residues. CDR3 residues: CASSLTGGEKLFF. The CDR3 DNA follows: TGTGCCAGCAGTTTGACAGGGGGTGAAAAACTGTTTTTT.

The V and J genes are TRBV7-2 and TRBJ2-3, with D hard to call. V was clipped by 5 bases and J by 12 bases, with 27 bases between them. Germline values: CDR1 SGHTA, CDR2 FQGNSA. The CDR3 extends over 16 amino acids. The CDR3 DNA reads TGTGCCAGCAGCCAAGAGATCCGGCGGAACACTGAAACTCAGTATTTT. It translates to CASSQEIRRNTETQYF.

This CDR3 reads CASSTGDHEQYF. The CDR3 nucleotides read TGTGCCAGCAGTACAGGGGATCACGAGCAGTACTTC. V gene TRBV2 combines with J gene TRBJ2-7; 7 nucleotides match TRBD1. Germline CDR1 and CDR2: SNHLY and FYNNEI. Germline trimming cut 5 bases from V and 5 bases from J; bases unmatched to any gene: 3. The CDR3 contains 12 residues.

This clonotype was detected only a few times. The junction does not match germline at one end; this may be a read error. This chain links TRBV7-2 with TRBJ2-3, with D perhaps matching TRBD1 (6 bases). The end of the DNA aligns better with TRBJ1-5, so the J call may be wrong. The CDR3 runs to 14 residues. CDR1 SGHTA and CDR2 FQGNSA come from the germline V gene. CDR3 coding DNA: TGTGCCAGCAGCTCCAAGGGGGGGGATCAGCCGCAGCATTTT. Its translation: CASSSKGGDQPQHF.

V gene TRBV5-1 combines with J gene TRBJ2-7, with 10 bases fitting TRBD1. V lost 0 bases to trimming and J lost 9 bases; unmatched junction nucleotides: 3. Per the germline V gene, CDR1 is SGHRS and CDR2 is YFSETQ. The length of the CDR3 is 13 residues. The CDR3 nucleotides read TGCGCCAGCAGCTTGGGACAGGGGGCGACGCAGTACTTC. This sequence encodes CASSLGQGATQYF.

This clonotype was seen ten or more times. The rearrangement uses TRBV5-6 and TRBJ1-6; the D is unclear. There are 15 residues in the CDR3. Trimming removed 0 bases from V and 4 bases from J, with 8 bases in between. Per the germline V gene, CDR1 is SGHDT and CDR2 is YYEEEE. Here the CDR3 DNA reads TGTGCCAGCAGCTTGGGGGAACAGTATAATTCACCCCTCCACTTT. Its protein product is CASSLGEQYNSPLHF.

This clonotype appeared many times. The CDR3 is CASSFDATNEKLFF. CDR3 bases: TGTGCCAGCAGTTTCGATGCAACTAATGAAAAACTGTTTTTT. The chain joins TRBV12-3 or TRBV12-4 to TRBJ1-4; no definite D call. V was shortened by 3 bases and J by 0 bases, with 5 bases between the two germline ends. CDR3 length: 14 residues.

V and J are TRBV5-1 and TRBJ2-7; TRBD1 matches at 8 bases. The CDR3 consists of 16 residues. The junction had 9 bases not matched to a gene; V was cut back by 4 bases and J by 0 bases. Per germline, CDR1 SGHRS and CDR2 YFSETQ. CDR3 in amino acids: CASSAGQGASSYEQYF. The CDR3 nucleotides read TGCGCCAGCAGCGCCGGTCAGGGGGCGAGCTCCTACGAGCAGTACTTC.

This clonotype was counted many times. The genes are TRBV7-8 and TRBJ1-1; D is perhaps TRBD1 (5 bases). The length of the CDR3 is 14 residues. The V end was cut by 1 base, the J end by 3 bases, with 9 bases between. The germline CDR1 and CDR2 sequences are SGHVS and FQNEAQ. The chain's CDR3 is CASSLGGGDTEAFF. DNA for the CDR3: TGTGCCAGCAGCTTAGGGGGGGGGGACACTGAAGCTTTCTTT. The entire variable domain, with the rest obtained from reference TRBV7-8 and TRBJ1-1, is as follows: GAGVSQSPRYKVAKRGQDVALRCDPISGHVSLFWYQQALGQGPEFLTYFQNEAQLDKSGLPSDRFFAERPEGSVSTLKIQRTQQEDSAVYLCASSLGGGDTEAFFGQGTRLTVV.